What follows is one T cell receptor (beta chain) and its context. CDR1 and CDR2 (germline): MNHEY, SVGAGI. This CDR3 contains 15 residues. V gave up 0 bases and J gave up 7 bases, with 15 bases separating them. These data are taken from a study of CD8 T cells in Susac syndrome. About the study: Roughly eight of the sequenced Susac syndrome patients were in remission, and about 6 had active disease.

The RNA input was roughly 0.45 to 1 ug, and it was reverse transcribed with random hexamers. An immunoSEQ multiplex PCR amplified TCR beta CDR3 over 54 Vbeta and 13 Jbeta. TCRdb analysed the immunoSEQ multiplex PCR reads with MiXCR anew, one entry per CDR3 protein. Among roughly 130,000 distinct CDR3 sequences listed, under 96% were seen once. The V call is TRBV6-5, the J call TRBJ2-5, with D tentatively TRBD1 (5 bases). The sequence was collected from a human donor with Susac syndrome. Sequenced sample: CD4+ T cells from PBMCs. CDR3 region: CASSYSVWGDGTQYF. CDR3 sequence (DNA): TGTGCCAGCAGTTACTCTGTCTGGGGCGATGGGACCCAGTACTTC.